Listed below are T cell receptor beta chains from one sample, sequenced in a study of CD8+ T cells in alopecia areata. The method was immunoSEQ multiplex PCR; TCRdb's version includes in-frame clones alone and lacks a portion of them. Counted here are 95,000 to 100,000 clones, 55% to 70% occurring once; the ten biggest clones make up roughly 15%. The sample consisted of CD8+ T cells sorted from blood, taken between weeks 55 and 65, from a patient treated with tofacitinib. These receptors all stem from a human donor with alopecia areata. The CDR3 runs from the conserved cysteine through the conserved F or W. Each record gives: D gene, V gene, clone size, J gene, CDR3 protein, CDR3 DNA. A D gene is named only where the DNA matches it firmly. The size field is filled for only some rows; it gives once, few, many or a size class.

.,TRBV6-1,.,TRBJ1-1,CASIGRVTEAFF,TGTGCCAGCATTGGGCGGGTCACTGAAGCTTTCTTT
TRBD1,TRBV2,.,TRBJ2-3,CASRYRQGAKDTQYF,TGTGCCAGCAGATATCGACAGGGGGCGAAAGATACGCAGTATTTT
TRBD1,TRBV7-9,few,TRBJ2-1,CASSLRDRGNNEQFF,TGTGCCAGCAGCCTCCGGGACAGGGGGAACAATGAGCAGTTCTTC
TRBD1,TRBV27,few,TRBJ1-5,CASSLHGWQGGNQPQHF,TGTGCCAGCAGTTTGCACGGTTGGCAGGGGGGCAATCAGCCCCAGCATTTT
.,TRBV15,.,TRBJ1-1,CATSRDRGANTEAFF,TGTGCCACCAGCAGAGATCGGGGGGCTAACACTGAAGCTTTCTTT
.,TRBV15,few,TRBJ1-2,CATSRDMATRRPLGYTF,TGTGCCACCAGCAGAGATATGGCGACCCGGCGCCCTCTTGGCTACACCTTC
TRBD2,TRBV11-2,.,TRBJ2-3,CASSLGRGELDTQYF,TGTGCCAGCAGCTTAGGGCGGGGGGAGCTAGATACGCAGTATTTT
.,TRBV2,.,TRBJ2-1,CASSLQTYNEQFF,TGTGCCAGCAGCCTCCAAACCTACAATGAGCAGTTCTTC
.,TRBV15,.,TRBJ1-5,CATSRDRSPQHF,TGTGCCACCAGCAGAGATCGGAGCCCCCAGCATTTT
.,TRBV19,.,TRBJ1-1,CASSTHRVTEAFF,TGTGCCAGTAGTACACACAGGGTTACTGAAGCTTTCTTT
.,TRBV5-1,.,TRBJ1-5,CASSAGTDGNQPQHF,TGCGCCAGCAGCGCCGGGACTGACGGCAATCAGCCCCAGCATTTT
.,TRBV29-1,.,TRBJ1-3,CSVDLGGNTIYF,TGCAGCGTTGATTTAGGCGGAAACACCATATATTTT
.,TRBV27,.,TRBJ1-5,CASSLRPNSNQPQHF,TGTGCCAGCAGTTTAAGACCTAATAGCAATCAGCCCCAGCATTTT
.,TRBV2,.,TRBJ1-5,CASSEANSNQPQHF,TGTGCCAGCAGTGAGGCGAATAGCAATCAGCCCCAGCATTTT
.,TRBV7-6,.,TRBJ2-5,CASSVRLQETQYF,TGTGCCAGCAGCGTGAGATTACAAGAGACCCAGTACTTC
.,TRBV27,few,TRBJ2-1,CASSLFGYNEQFF,TGTGCCAGCAGTTTATTCGGATACAATGAGCAGTTCTTC
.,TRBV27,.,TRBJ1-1,CASSLGGLGEAFF,TGTGCCAGCAGTTTAGGGGGGCTAGGTGAAGCTTTCTTT
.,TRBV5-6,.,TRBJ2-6,CASSALSNSGANVLTF,TGTGCCAGCAGCGCCTTAAGCAACTCTGGGGCCAACGTCCTGACTTTC
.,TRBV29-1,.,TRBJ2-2,CSTQGNTGELFF,TGCAGCACCCAGGGAAACACCGGGGAGCTGTTTTTT
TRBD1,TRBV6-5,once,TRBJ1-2,CASSHRDRNGYTF,TGTGCCAGCAGTCATCGGGACAGAAATGGCTACACCTTC
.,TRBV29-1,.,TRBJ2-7,CSVTRQSSYEQYF,TGCAGCGTCACCCGACAGTCCTCCTACGAGCAGTACTTC
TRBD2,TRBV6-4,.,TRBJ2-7,CASSDSRLAGGQTYEQYF,TGTGCCAGCAGTGACTCGAGACTAGCGGGGGGCCAGACCTACGAGCAGTACTTC
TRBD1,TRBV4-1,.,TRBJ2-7,CASSQGGPRQGSYEQYF,TGCGCCAGCAGCCAAGGGGGACCCCGACAGGGTTCCTACGAGCAGTACTTC
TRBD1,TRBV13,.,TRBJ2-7,CASSQGTGGLYEQYF,TGTGCCAGCAGCCAGGGGACAGGGGGTCTCTACGAGCAGTACTTC
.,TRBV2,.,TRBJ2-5,CASSTTSTDIDETQYF,TGTGCCAGCAGTACAACTTCAACGGACATTGACGAGACCCAGTACTTC
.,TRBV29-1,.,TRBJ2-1,CSVEEKDYNEQFF,TGCAGCGTTGAAGAGAAGGATTACAATGAGCAGTTCTTC
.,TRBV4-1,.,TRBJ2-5,CASSQDAVSAQYF,TGCGCCAGCAGCCAAGATGCAGTTAGCGCGCAGTACTTC
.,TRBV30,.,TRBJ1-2,CAWSPYNYGYTF,TGTGCCTGGAGCCCGTACAACTATGGCTACACCTTC
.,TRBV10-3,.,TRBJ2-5,CAVGIPGRGWETQYF,TGTGCCGTCGGCATACCTGGACGGGGGTGGGAGACCCAGTACTTC
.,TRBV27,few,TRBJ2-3,CASSRLTDTQYF,TGTGCCAGCAGTCGACTCACAGATACGCAGTATTTT
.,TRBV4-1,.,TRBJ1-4,CASSRGGLLFF,TGCGCCAGCAGCCGAGGTGGTTTGCTGTTTTTT
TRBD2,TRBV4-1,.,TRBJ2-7,CASSQEEGLAHEQYF,TGCGCCAGCAGCCAAGAGGAGGGACTAGCCCACGAGCAGTACTTC
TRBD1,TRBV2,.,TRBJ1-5,CASGDSGSEPQHF,TGTGCCAGTGGGGACAGTGGGTCGGAGCCCCAGCATTTT
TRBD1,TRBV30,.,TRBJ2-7,CAWTLDRRTEQYF,TGTGCCTGGACACTGGACAGGCGGACCGAGCAGTACTTC
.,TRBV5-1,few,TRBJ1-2,CASSLDDSYGYTF,TGCGCCAGCAGCTTGGATGACTCATATGGCTACACCTTC
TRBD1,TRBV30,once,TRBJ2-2,CAWRMDRGYTGELFF,TGTGCCTGGCGTATGGACAGGGGGTACACCGGGGAGCTGTTTTTT
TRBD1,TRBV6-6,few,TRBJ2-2,CASSYRDRATGELFF,TGTGCCAGCAGTTACAGAGACAGGGCCACCGGGGAGCTGTTTTTT
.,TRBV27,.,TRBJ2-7,CASSWAAAYEQYF,TGTGCCAGCAGTTGGGCAGCGGCCTACGAGCAGTACTTC
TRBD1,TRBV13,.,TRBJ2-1,CASSLRDRGRVWQFF,TGTGCCAGCAGCCTGCGGGACAGGGGGCGGGTCTGGCAGTTCTTC
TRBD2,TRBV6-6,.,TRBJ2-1,CASTYLAGGSANEQFF,TGTGCCAGCACATACCTAGCGGGGGGCTCTGCCAATGAGCAGTTCTTC
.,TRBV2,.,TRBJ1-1,CASSEIAEAFF,TGTGCCAGCAGTGAAATCGCTGAAGCTTTCTTT
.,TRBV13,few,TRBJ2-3,CASSPRPALGTDTQYF,TGTGCCAGCAGCCCCCGTCCAGCCCTCGGAACAGATACGCAGTATTTT
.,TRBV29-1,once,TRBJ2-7,CSVANSLSYEQYF,TGCAGCGTTGCGAACAGCTTGTCCTACGAGCAGTACTTC